The next 25 T cell receptor beta chains were all read from a single sample in a study of vaccination and CD4 T cells after COVID-19. No antigen has been identified for these receptors. The Oncomine TCR Beta short-read assay was what sequenced the DNA obtained from cultured CD4+ T cells. Using the QIAamp micro DNA kit, genomic DNA was extracted from the CD4+ T cells that had been cultured. TCRdb itself ran the PCR reads through MiXCR, one entry per CDR3 protein. In the table there are thousands of distinct CDR3 sequences, about 32% of which are singletons. Treatment defined: roughly ten-day PBMC culture with coronavirus spike peptide pools or control peptides (ViraFEST assay). From the unexposed donor, CD4+ T cells were collected ahead of the COVID-19 pandemic (2011-2018). The source material was CD4+ T cells from blood, cultured in vitro. The source of these receptors is a human donor in good health.

This clonotype was seen a single time. The V and J genes are TRBV4-3 and TRBJ2-1, with unresolved D. V lost 5 bases and J 7 bases, leaving 12 bases between the germline ends. The V gene's germline CDR1 is LGHNA and CDR2 YSLEER. CDR3 length: 13 residues. CDR3 sequence reads: CASSAPLQNEQFF. The CDR3 DNA follows: TGCGCCAGCAGCGCCCCCCTCCAGAATGAGCAGTTCTTC.

The V gene is TRBV29-1, the J gene TRBJ1-1; TRBD1 is a possible D gene (6 bases). CDR1 is SQVTM, CDR2 ANQGSEA, per germline. This CDR3 region has 12 residues. Trimming cost V 6 bases and J 6 bases, with 14 bases left between them. CDR3 residues: CSVEQGTAEAFF. CDR3 in DNA: TGCAGCGTGGAACAGGGAACCGCTGAAGCTTTCTTT.

The V call is TRBV20-1, the J call TRBJ2-2; 10 nucleotides align to TRBD1. Germline assignment: CDR1 DFQATT and CDR2 SNEGSKA (reference sequence). V gave up 2 bases and J gave up 1 base; unmatched junction bases: 4. The CDR3 length is 16 residues. CDR3 amino acids: CSARPRDRGNTGELFF. The CDR3 DNA is TGCAGTGCTAGACCCCGGGACAGGGGGAACACCGGGGAGCTGTTTTTT.

This clonotype has just a few counts. This rearrangement joins TRBV20-1 to TRBJ1-5, with unresolved D. Germline V lookup: CDR1 DFQATT, CDR2 SNEGSKA (reference sequence). The CDR3 is 17 residues long. Trimming stripped 5 bases from V and 0 bases from J, with 20 bases between. The CDR3 spells CSASSTTSRYSNQPQHF. Written as DNA, the CDR3 is TGCAGTGCTTCCTCGACAACCAGTCGGTATAGCAATCAGCCCCAGCATTTT.

This clonotype is deemed medium-sized (0.01 to 0.1%). The chain has TRBV20-1 and TRBJ1-2, with TRBD1 matching 7 bases. The CDR3 spans 16 residues. The germline V gene encodes CDR1 DFQATT and CDR2 SNEGSKA (reference sequence). V gave up 6 bases and J gave up 0 bases; unmatched junction bases: 13. The CDR3 region is CSAMGTAGLANYGYTF. Here the CDR3 DNA reads TGCAGTGCAATGGGGACAGCTGGGCTAGCTAACTATGGCTACACCTTC.

This sequence joins TRBV4-1 and TRBJ2-3; 8 nucleotides match TRBD2. The CDR3 is 17 amino acids. The trim removed 3 bases at V and 0 bases at J, leaving 8 bases unmatched. CDR1 and CDR2 from the germline V gene are MGHRA and YSYEKL. CDR3: CASSHAKREISTDTQYF. The CDR3 bases are TGCGCCAGCAGCCACGCGAAGCGGGAGATAAGCACAGATACGCAGTATTTT.

This clonotype was seen more than once but under ten times. The chain employs TRBV30 and TRBJ1-5; no firm D call. This CDR3 is built from 13 residues. Between the trimmed V and J ends, which lost 8 bases and 0 bases, there was a span of 11 bases. Germline CDR1 GTSNPN, CDR2 SVGIG (reference sequence). The CDR3 protein is CAGGRDSNQPQHF. As DNA, the CDR3 is TGTGCCGGAGGGCGGGATAGCAATCAGCCCCAGCATTTT.

The chain has TRBV28 and TRBJ1-1, with 8 nucleotides matching TRBD1. This CDR3 region has 16 residues. Trimming removed 7 bases from V and 1 base from J; junction bases left unmatched: 11. CDR1 MDHEN and CDR2 SYDVKM come from the germline V gene. CDR3 loop: CASTVADRGSNTEAFF. CDR3 in DNA: TGTGCCAGCACTGTGGCCGACAGGGGCTCGAACACTGAAGCTTTCTTT.

J is TRBJ2-7 and V is TRBV20-1; no reliable D call. The CDR3 contains 14 residues. CDR1 DFQATT and CDR2 SNEGSKA come from the germline V gene (reference sequence). V dropped 1 base and J dropped 1 base, with 11 bases sitting between them. CDR3 bases: TGCAGTGCTAGAGCCCCCGGACGGTCCTACGAGCAGTACTTC. Protein sequence: CSARAPGRSYEQYF.

This clonotype was found a few times. V usage is TRBV6-1 and J usage is TRBJ2-7; D remains ambiguous. Looked up from germline, CDR1 is MNHNS and CDR2 is SASEGT. Trimming left V 4 bases short and J 0 bases short, with 7 bases between. This CDR3 is built from 13 residues. CDR3 nucleotides: TGTGCCAGCAGTGCCAGAGACTCCTACGAGCAGTACTTC. This sequence encodes CASSARDSYEQYF.

V gene TRBV6-2 or TRBV6-3 combines with J gene TRBJ1-1; TRBD1 aligns across 7 bases. The germline gives CDR1 MNHEY, CDR2 SVGEGT. V trimming: 0 bases; J trimming: 4 bases; junction bases outside the gene matches: 11. This CDR3 contains 17 residues. This chain's CDR3 is CASSYSDRGPFTTEAFF. DNA for the CDR3: TGTGCCAGCAGTTACTCAGATAGGGGGCCCTTCACCACTGAAGCTTTCTTT.

The V and J genes are TRBV20-1 and TRBJ2-5, with D perhaps matching TRBD2 (5 bases). The V end was cut by 6 bases, the J end by 5 bases, with 19 bases between. This CDR3 has 14 residues. Looked up from germline, CDR1 is DFQATT and CDR2 is SNEGSKA (reference sequence). For the CDR3, the DNA is TGCAGTGCCGTGGACTCCCTCACCCGGGAGACCCAGTACTTC. It is translated as CSAVDSLTRETQYF.

The chain links TRBV6-5 to TRBJ2-2, with D possibly called TRBD1 or TRBD2 (6 bases each). The CDR3 is made up of 15 amino acids. Germline lookup yields CDR1 MNHEY and CDR2 SVGAGI. V lost 2 bases and J 6 bases, leaving 13 bases between the germline ends. For the CDR3, the DNA is TGTGCCAGCAGTTACGTACAGGGAGGAGCCGGGGAGCTGTTTTTT. Translated, it gives CASSYVQGGAGELFF.

This chain connects TRBV7-8 to TRBJ2-1; 14 positions match TRBD2. Germline loops: CDR1 SGHVS, CDR2 FQNEAQ. This CDR3 spans 15 amino acids. J was trimmed by 7 bases and V by 1 base; bases with no gene match: 0. The CDR3 sequence is CASSLGTSGRNEQFF. In DNA form, the CDR3 reads TGTGCCAGCAGCTTAGGGACTAGCGGGAGGAATGAGCAGTTCTTC.

The chain couples TRBV5-6 to TRBJ2-7; 11 bases are shared with TRBD1. The CDR3 is made up of 16 amino acids. Looked up from germline, CDR1 is SGHDT and CDR2 is YYEEEE. Trimming at V came to 4 bases and at J to 1 base, leaving 7 bases not matched to a gene. The CDR3 is CASSLVGQGASYEQYF. The CDR3 DNA reads as TGTGCCAGCAGCCTAGTAGGACAGGGGGCTTCCTACGAGCAGTACTTC.

The chain has TRBV6-2 or TRBV6-3 and TRBJ2-1, with 13 bases lining up with TRBD2. Germline CDR1 is MNHEY and CDR2 is SVGEGT. V shed 1 base and J 7 bases; nucleotides not matched to a gene: 10. CDR3 size: 18 residues. The CDR3 region has the DNA TGTGCCAGCAGTTACTTAACCATGACTAGCGGGAGGTGGAATGAGCAGTTCTTC. It specifies CASSYLTMTSGRWNEQFF.

The chain links TRBV27 to TRBJ2-1; 8 positions agree with TRBD2. V dropped 5 bases and J dropped 1; count of bases not matched to a gene: 4. The CDR3 spans 15 residues. CDR1 and CDR2 (germline): MNHEY, SMNVEV (reference sequence). CDR3 sequence: CASSVAGQSYNEQFF. CDR3 DNA: TGTGCCAGCAGTGTAGCGGGGCAATCCTACAATGAGCAGTTCTTC.

This sequence joins TRBV5-1 and TRBJ2-7; D gene ambiguous. Germline values: CDR1 SGHRS, CDR2 YFSETQ. The CDR3 contains 15 residues. Deletions cut 4 bases from V and 2 bases from J, with 16 bases between. CDR3 bases: TGCGCCAGCAGCCACGGCGTGGGGATAACCTACGAGCAGTACTTC. Translation gives CASSHGVGITYEQYF.

The chain joins TRBV20-1 to TRBJ2-5; D remains unclear. Germline V gene lookup returns CDR1 DFQATT and CDR2 SNEGSKA (reference sequence). The CDR3 has 12 residues. The germline V and J ends were trimmed by 0 bases and 4 bases, with 6 bases remaining between them. The CDR3 region is CSARDSIETQYF. The CDR3 DNA reads TGCAGTGCTAGAGATTCTATAGAGACCCAGTACTTC.

The rearrangement joins TRBV28 to TRBJ2-4; D perhaps matches TRBD2 (6 bases). Germline V gene lookup returns CDR1 MDHEN and CDR2 SYDVKM. V lost 3 bases and J 3 bases, leaving 18 bases between the germline ends. The CDR3 extends over 17 amino acids. The CDR3 DNA reads as TGTGCCAGCAGTTTGGGCGGACTAACCTACGGCAAAAACATTCAGTACTTC. This codes for CASSLGGLTYGKNIQYF. The whole variable domain, filled in from reference TRBV28 and TRBJ2-4, reads DVKVTQSSRYLVKRTGEKVFLECVQDMDHENMFWYRQDPGLGLRLIYFSYDVKMKEKGDIPEGYSVSREKKERFSLILESASTNQTSMYLCASSLGGLTYGKNIQYFGAGTRLSVL.

This clonotype was detected only a few times. The chain has TRBV24-1 and TRBJ1-3; the match to TRBD1 covers 7 bases. Germline V CDR1 and CDR2: KGHDR, SFDVKD. V shed 4 bases and J 2 bases; nucleotides not matched to a gene: 4. The CDR3 consists of 15 residues. This CDR3 is CATSEGTVPGNTIYF. The CDR3 DNA reads TGTGCCACCAGTGAGGGGACAGTCCCTGGAAACACCATATATTTT.

For this clonotype: An end of the junction does not agree with germline; a read error may underlie this. The rearrangement uses TRBV7-7 and TRBJ2-1; 8 bases match TRBD2. This CDR3 spans 16 amino acids. Germline V gene sequence: CDR1 SSHAT, CDR2 FNYEAQ (reference sequence). CDR3 in amino acids: CASSLGSGGPYNEQFF. The CDR3 coding sequence is TGTGCTAGCAGCTTAGGTTCGGGAGGGCCATACAATGAGCAGTTCTTC.

The rearrangement links TRBV28 to TRBJ2-7; TRBD1 agrees at 8 bases. The CDR3 runs 16 residues. V lost 1 base to trimming and J lost 2 bases; unmatched junction nucleotides: 7. Germline lookup yields CDR1 MDHEN and CDR2 SYDVKM. The CDR3 region is CASSLFPGRGPYEQYF. CDR3 coding DNA: TGTGCCAGCAGTTTATTCCCGGGCAGGGGGCCCTACGAGCAGTACTTC.

The chain has TRBV4-1 and TRBJ2-4; D gene uncertain. V dropped 0 bases and J dropped 1 base, with 13 bases sitting between them. This CDR3 has 17 amino acids. Germline lookup yields CDR1 MGHRA and CDR2 YSYEKL. CDR3 in amino acids: CASSQDQGNEAKNIQYF. DNA of the CDR3: TGCGCCAGCAGCCAAGATCAAGGGAACGAGGCCAAAAACATTCAGTACTTC.

There are a few counts of this clonotype. The gene calls are TRBV27 and TRBJ1-6; D unresolved. This CDR3 contains 14 residues. Germline V gene lookup returns CDR1 MNHEY and CDR2 SMNVEV (reference sequence). V lost 1 base, J lost 6 bases, and 7 bases lay in between. The CDR3 here is CASSLLISNSPLHF. The DNA for the CDR3 is TGTGCCAGCAGTTTATTGATTTCTAATTCACCCCTCCACTTT.